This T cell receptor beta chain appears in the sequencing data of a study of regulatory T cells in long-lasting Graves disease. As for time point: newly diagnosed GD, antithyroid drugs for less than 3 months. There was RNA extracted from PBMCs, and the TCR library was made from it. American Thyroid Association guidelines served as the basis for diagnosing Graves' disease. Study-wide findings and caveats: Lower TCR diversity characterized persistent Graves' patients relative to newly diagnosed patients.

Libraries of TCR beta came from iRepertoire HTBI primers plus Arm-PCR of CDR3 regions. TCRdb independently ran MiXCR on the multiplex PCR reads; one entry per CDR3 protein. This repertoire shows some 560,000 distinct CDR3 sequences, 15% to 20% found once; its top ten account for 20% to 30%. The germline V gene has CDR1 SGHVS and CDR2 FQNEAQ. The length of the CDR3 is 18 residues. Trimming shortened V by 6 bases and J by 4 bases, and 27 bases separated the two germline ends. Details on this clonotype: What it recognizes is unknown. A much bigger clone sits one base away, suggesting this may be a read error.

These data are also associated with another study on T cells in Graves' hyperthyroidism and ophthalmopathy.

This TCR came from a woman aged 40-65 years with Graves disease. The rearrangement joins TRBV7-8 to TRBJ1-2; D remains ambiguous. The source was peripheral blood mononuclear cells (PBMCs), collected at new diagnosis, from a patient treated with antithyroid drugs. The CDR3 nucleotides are TGTGCCAGCAGTGGAGCGGGTGTTGAGGGCCCAGGTGGCTATGGCTACACCTTC. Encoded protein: CASSGAGVEGPGGYGYTF.